This TCR beta chain was sequenced during a study of regulatory T cells in long-lasting Graves disease. Time point here: persistent/refractory GD, antithyroid drugs over 5 years with positive TRAb. PBMC RNA was the source of the TCR library. CDR1 and CDR2 from the germline V gene are SNHLY and FYNNEI. The CDR3 spans 12 residues. Construction of TCR beta libraries relied on iRepertoire HTBI primers and on Arm-PCR targeting CDR3 regions. TCRdb recomputed calls from the multiplex PCR reads with MiXCR, one row per CDR3 protein. The top ten hold roughly a quarter of the sample, which has approximately 350,000 distinct CDR3 sequences, roughly 23% seen once. This clonotype was recorded many times. The antigen is undetermined. One junction end does not reproduce the germline sequence, and a read error may be involved. Study outcomes and limitations: Persistent disease preferred TRBV28, TRBJ1-2 and TRBJ2-5.

Sequencing used peripheral blood mononuclear cells (PBMCs), obtained when the disease was refractory, from a patient treated with antithyroid drugs. The clonotype originates from a woman aged 35 to 49 with Graves disease. The rearrangement joins TRBV2 to TRBJ2-7; D is ambiguous. Here the CDR3 DNA reads TGTGCCAGCAGTGATTGGTACGACGGGCCCATCTTC. Its translation is CASSDWYDGPIF.